The clone carrying this T cell receptor beta chain was picked up one time. The CDR3 is 13 amino acids. Trimming pared 5 bases from V and 6 bases from J, leaving 8 bases between. The germline V gene encodes CDR1 LNHNV and CDR2 YYDKDF (reference sequence). This record belongs to a study of blood T cell repertoires in COVID-19. Assay: immunoSEQ multiplex PCR; the TCRdb copy retains only in-frame clones and omits some. In the table there are more than 45,000 clones, around 76% of which are singletons. Sequencing was carried out using peripheral blood. The sequence was collected from a woman aged 55-69 years with acute or convalescent COVID-19. The gene calls are TRBV15 and TRBJ1-6; D gene ambiguous. The CDR3 region is CATSGPVNSPLHF. CDR3 DNA sequence: TGTGCCACCAGCGGGCCAGTTAATTCACCCCTCCACTTT. The full variable domain, in which reference TRBV15 and TRBJ1-6 provide the parts outside the CDR3, is DAMVIQNPRYQVTQFGKPVTLSCSQTLNHNVMYWYQQKSSQAPKLLFHYYDKDFNNEADTPDNFQSRRPNTSFCFLDIRSPGLGDTAMYLCATSGPVNSPLHFGNGTRLTVT.